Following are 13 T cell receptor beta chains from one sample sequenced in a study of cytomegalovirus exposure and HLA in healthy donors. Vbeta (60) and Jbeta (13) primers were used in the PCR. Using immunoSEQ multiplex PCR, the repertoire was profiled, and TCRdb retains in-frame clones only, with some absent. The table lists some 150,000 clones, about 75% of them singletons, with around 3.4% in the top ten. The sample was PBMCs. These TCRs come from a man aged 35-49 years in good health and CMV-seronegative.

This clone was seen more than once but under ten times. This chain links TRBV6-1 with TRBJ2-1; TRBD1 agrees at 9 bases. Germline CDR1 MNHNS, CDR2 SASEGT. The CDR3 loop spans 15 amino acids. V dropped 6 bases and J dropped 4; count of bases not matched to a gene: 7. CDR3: CASRAGQGFYNEQFF. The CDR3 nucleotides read TGTGCCAGCAGAGCAGGACAGGGGTTTTACAATGAGCAGTTCTTC.

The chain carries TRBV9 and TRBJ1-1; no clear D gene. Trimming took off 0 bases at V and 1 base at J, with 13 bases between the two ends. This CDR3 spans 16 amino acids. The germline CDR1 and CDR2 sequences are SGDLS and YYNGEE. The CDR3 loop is CASSVVAALANTEAFF. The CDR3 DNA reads TGTGCCAGCAGCGTAGTGGCAGCTCTAGCGAACACTGAAGCTTTCTTT.

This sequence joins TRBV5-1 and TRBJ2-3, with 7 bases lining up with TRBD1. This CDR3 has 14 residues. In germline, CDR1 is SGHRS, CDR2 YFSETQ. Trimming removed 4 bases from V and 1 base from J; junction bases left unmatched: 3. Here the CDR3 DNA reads TGCGCCAGCAGCAACGGACAGGGCACAGATACGCAGTATTTT. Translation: CASSNGQGTDTQYF.

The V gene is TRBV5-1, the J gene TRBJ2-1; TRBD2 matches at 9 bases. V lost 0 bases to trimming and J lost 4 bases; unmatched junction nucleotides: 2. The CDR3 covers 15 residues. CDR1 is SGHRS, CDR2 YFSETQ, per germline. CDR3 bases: TGCGCCAGCAGCTTGGCGCTAGCGGGGTACAATGAGCAGTTCTTC. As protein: CASSLALAGYNEQFF.

The CDR3 sequence: CASSYRGDTEAFF. Here the CDR3 DNA reads TGTGCCAGCAGCTACAGGGGGGACACTGAAGCTTTCTTT. The chain carries TRBV5-4 and TRBJ1-1; 8 bases are a match to TRBD1. Trimming took 3 bases from V and 3 from J; bases not matched to a gene: 1. Germline loops: CDR1 SGHNT, CDR2 YYREEE (reference sequence). The CDR3 is 13 amino acids.

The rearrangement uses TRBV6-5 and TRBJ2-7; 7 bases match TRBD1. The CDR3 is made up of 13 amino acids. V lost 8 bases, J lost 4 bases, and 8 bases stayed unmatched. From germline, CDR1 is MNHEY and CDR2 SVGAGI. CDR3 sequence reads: CASARQGLYEQYF. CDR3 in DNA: TGTGCCAGCGCAAGACAGGGTCTTTACGAGCAGTACTTC.

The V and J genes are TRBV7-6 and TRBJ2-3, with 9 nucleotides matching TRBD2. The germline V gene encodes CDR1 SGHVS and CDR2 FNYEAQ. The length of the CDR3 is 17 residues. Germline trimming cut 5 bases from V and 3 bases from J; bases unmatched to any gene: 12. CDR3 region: CASSRRYGLAGTDTQYF. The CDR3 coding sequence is TGTGCCAGCAGCCGGAGGTACGGGCTAGCGGGGACAGATACGCAGTATTTT.

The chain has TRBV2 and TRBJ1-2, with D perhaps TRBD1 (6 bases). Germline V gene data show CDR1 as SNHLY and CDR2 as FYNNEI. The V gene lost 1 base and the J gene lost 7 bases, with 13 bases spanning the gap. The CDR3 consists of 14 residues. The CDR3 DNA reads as TGTGCCAGCAGTGAAGATCACAGGGCTGGTGGCTACACCTTC. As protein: CASSEDHRAGGYTF.

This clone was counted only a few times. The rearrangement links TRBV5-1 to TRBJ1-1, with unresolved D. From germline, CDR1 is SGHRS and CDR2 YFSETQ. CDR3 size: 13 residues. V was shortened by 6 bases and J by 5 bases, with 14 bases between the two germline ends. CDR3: CASTSAVRTEAFF. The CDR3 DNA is TGCGCCAGCACTTCTGCGGTGAGGACTGAAGCTTTCTTT.

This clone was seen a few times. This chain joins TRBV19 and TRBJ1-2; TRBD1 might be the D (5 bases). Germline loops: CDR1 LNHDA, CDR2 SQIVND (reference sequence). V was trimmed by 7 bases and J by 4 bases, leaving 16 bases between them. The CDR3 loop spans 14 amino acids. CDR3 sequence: CASKGQGLVYGYTF. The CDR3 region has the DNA TGTGCCAGTAAGGGGCAAGGACTAGTCTATGGCTACACCTTC.

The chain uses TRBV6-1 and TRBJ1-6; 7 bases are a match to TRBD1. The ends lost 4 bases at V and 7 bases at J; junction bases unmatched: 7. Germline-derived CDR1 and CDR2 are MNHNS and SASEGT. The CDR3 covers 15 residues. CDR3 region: CASSGGQPPNSPLHF. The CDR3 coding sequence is TGTGCCAGCAGTGGGGGACAGCCGCCGAATTCACCCCTCCACTTT.

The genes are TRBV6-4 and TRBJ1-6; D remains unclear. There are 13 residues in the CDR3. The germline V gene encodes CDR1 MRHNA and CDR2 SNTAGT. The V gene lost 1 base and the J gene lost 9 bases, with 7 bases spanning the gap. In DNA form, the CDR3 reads TGTGCCAGCAGTGACTTGCCGCGTTCACCCCTCCACTTT. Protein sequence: CASSDLPRSPLHF.

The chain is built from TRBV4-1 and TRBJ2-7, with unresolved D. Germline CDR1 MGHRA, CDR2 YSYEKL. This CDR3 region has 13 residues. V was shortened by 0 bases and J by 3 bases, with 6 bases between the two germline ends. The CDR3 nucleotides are TGCGCCAGCAGCCAAGACGGTCTCTACGAGCAGTACTTC. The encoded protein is CASSQDGLYEQYF.